This T cell receptor (beta chain) was sequenced in a study of T cell responses to AZD1222 COVID-19 vaccine. The CDR3 has 13 amino acids. Germline V gene data show CDR1 as LNHDA and CDR2 as SQIVND (reference sequence). The V end lost 3 bases, the J end lost 7 bases, and 10 bases lay between the germline ends. Whole-study findings and limits: Increased Spike-specific TCR breadth and depth were observed after two AZD1222 doses. Donors were largely white British and mainly female; clonal diversity was possibly underestimated.

As concerns this clone: Its antigen is not known.

Method: immunoSEQ multiplex PCR; TCRdb's copy keeps in-frame clones and lacks some. This repertoire shows under 150,000 clones, approximately 91% found once; its top ten account for 1.5% to 2%. Second doses at about 4 or about 12 weeks were pooled. The receptor was isolated from an adult who received the AZD1222 COVID-19 vaccine. Here the sequenced sample was peripheral blood, taken 28 days after the second AZD1222 dose. The chain links TRBV19 to TRBJ1-5; a weak D match, TRBD1 (6 bases). The CDR3 nucleotides are TGTGCCAGTAGTATTCAGGGGTTCCAGCCCCAGCATTTT. This sequence encodes CASSIQGFQPQHF.